One T cell receptor (beta chain) is described in this entry. This record belongs to a study of blood T cell repertoires in COVID-19. Study-wide context: COVID-19 samples from acute and convalescent phases originated in the United States, Italy and Spain. The cDNA or gDNA used as material had been derived from T cells, B-cell-depleted T cells, or PBMCs.

CDR1 is MNHEY and CDR2 is SMNVEV in the germline V gene (reference sequence). Deletions cut 9 bases from V and 4 bases from J, with 22 bases between. The CDR3 loop spans 17 amino acids. Methods used by the authors: Amplification of reference gene primers provided the estimated nucleated cell counts. Profiling relied on immunoSEQ multiplex PCR, and the TCRdb table lists in-frame clones only, not all of them. For V, J and clone size, that table is used; D and trimming come from the DNA. The sample has 150,000 to 200,000 clones, approximately 83% seen once. Source material: peripheral blood. The chain has TRBV27 and TRBJ1-6, with unresolved D. The TCR originated in a man between 60 and 70 years old with acute or convalescent COVID-19. CDR3: CASTAEPARGYNSPLHF. The CDR3 DNA reads TGTGCCAGTACAGCTGAGCCCGCCCGGGGTTATAATTCACCCCTCCACTTT.